The 29 T cell receptor beta chains in this list originate from one sample, sequenced in a study of blood T cell repertoires in COVID-19. Repertoires were generated with immunoSEQ multiplex PCR, while TCRdb's copy carries only in-frame clones and drops some. This sample yields approximately 210,000 clones, of which 82% are seen a single time; 12% belongs to the top ten. Sequences were obtained from peripheral blood. The origin of the receptors is a woman aged 35 to 49 with acute or convalescent COVID-19.

CDR3 nucleotides: TGTGCCATCAGTGAGTCACAGGGTCTGAACAATGAGCAGTTCTTC. Protein sequence: CAISESQGLNNEQFF. The V call is TRBV10-3, the J call TRBJ2-1, with a possible D match to TRBD1 (6 bases). Germline-derived CDR1 and CDR2 are ENHRY and SYGVKD. V was trimmed by 0 bases and J by 5 bases, leaving 11 bases between them. The CDR3 is 15 residues long.

The sample holds a few counts of this clone. The gene calls are TRBV4-2 and TRBJ2-1; a weak D match, TRBD2 (6 bases). The germline V gene encodes CDR1 LGHNA and CDR2 YNFKEQ. Between the trimmed V and J ends, which lost 6 bases and 9 bases, there was a span of 18 bases. CDR3 length equals 14 residues. For the CDR3, the DNA is TGTGCCAGCAGAGAAACTAGCATGTTCACTGAGCAGTTCTTC. Its translation is CASRETSMFTEQFF.

The DNA for the CDR3 is TGTGCCAGCAGTTCTTGGGGGGGGAACACCGGGGAGCTGTTTTTT. Its protein product is CASSSWGGNTGELFF. The rearrangement links TRBV27 to TRBJ2-2, with 7 bases matching TRBD2. Germline V gene data show CDR1 as MNHEY and CDR2 as SMNVEV (reference sequence). The CDR3 consists of 15 residues. J lost 1 base, V lost 4 bases, and 3 bases had no gene match.

The chain combines TRBV6-5 with TRBJ2-7, with D perhaps matching TRBD1 (6 bases). V was pared by 1 base and J by 4 bases, with 14 bases between. CDR3 size: 15 residues. CDR1 is MNHEY and CDR2 is SVGAGI in the germline V gene. CDR3 sequence reads: CASSYFRGTEYEQYF. CDR3 sequence (DNA): TGTGCCAGCAGTTACTTCAGGGGCACTGAATACGAGCAGTACTTC.

The chain employs TRBV3-1 (or the pseudogene TRBV3-2) and TRBJ2-6; D is undetermined. The CDR3 contains 15 residues. Deletions cut 3 bases from V and 2 bases from J, with 8 bases between. Germline-derived CDR1 and CDR2 are LGHDT and YNNKEL (reference sequence). The CDR3 nucleotides are TGTGCCAGCAGCCACATAGCTGCTGGGGCCAACGTCCTGACTTTC. Amino acid sequence: CASSHIAAGANVLTF.

The chain carries TRBV24-1 and TRBJ2-5; TRBD2 agrees at 7 bases. Trimming cost V 10 bases and J 5 bases; bases outside gene matches: 3. The CDR3 loop spans 11 amino acids. The germline V gene encodes CDR1 KGHDR and CDR2 SFDVKD. The CDR3 nucleotides read TGTGCCACGGGGGAGGGGGAGACCCAGTACTTC. Its protein is CATGEGETQYF.

The chain links TRBV2 to TRBJ2-7, with 10 bases lining up with TRBD2. CDR1 SNHLY and CDR2 FYNNEI come from the germline V gene. The length of the CDR3 is 13 residues. The V gene end was trimmed by 6 bases and the J gene end by 6 bases; junction bases not matched to a gene: 5. The CDR3 bases are TGTGCCAGCAGGGGACTAGCGTTACCCGAGCAGTACTTC. It encodes CASRGLALPEQYF.

The chain employs TRBV27 and TRBJ2-4, with D tentatively TRBD1 (6 bases). The CDR3 length is 16 residues. Trimming took 6 bases from V and 0 from J, leaving 15 bases between them. The germline gives CDR1 MNHEY, CDR2 SMNVEV (reference sequence). The CDR3 DNA reads TGTGCCAGCAGCCTCGACAGGTCCCTAGCCAAAAACATTCAGTACTTC. Protein: CASSLDRSLAKNIQYF.

A single count supports this clone. V usage is TRBV2 and J usage is TRBJ2-2, with D possibly being TRBD2 (5 bases). CDR1 SNHLY and CDR2 FYNNEI come from the germline V gene. V was shortened by 5 bases and J by 6 bases, with 13 bases between the two germline ends. This CDR3 comprises 14 residues. The DNA for the CDR3 is TGTGCCAGCAGTACCCTACTAGAGCCCGGGGAGCTGTTTTTT. This translates into CASSTLLEPGELFF.

The CDR3 sequence is CASSLSGVGEKLFF. In DNA form, the CDR3 reads TGCGCCAGCAGCTTGTCGGGGGTTGGGGAAAAACTGTTTTTT. V gene TRBV5-1 combines with J gene TRBJ1-4; tentative D call: TRBD1 (5 bases). Germline loops: CDR1 SGHRS, CDR2 YFSETQ. Deletions cut 1 base from V and 8 bases from J, with 12 bases between. The CDR3 covers 14 residues.

The V gene is TRBV15, the J gene TRBJ1-4; D not certain. CDR1 is LNHNV and CDR2 is YYDKDF in the germline V gene (reference sequence). The CDR3 extends over 12 amino acids. Deletions cut 2 bases from V and 8 bases from J, with 6 bases between. The CDR3 protein is CATSRRGEKLFF. For the CDR3, the DNA is TGTGCCACCAGCAGACGCGGCGAAAAACTGTTTTTT. Variable domain in full (rest from reference TRBV15 and TRBJ1-4): DAMVIQNPRYQVTQFGKPVTLSCSQTLNHNVMYWYQQKSSQAPKLLFHYYDKDFNNEADTPDNFQSRRPNTSFCFLDIRSPGLGDTAMYLCATSRRGEKLFFGSGTQLSVL.

The V and J genes are TRBV12-5 and TRBJ2-2; D is undetermined. V lost 2 bases and J 7 bases, leaving 2 bases between the germline ends. Germline CDR1 LGHNT, CDR2 FRNRAP. The CDR3 covers 11 residues. The CDR3 DNA sequence: TGTGCTAGTGGTTTGTACGGGGAGCTGTTTTTT. Protein: CASGLYGELFF. Supplemented by reference TRBV12-5 and TRBJ2-2, the full variable domain reads DARVTQTPRHKVTEMGQEVTMRCQPILGHNTVFWYRQTMMQGLELLAYFRNRAPLDDSGMPKDRFSAEMPDATLATLKIQPSEPRDSAVYFCASGLYGELFFGEGSRLTVL.

The chain combines TRBV19 with TRBJ2-7, with TRBD2 matching over 9 bases. CDR3 size: 15 residues. V lost 5 bases and J lost 1; bases outside the gene matches: 6. Looked up from germline, CDR1 is LNHDA and CDR2 is SQIVND (reference sequence). The CDR3, as DNA: TGTGCCAGTAGTCCGAGCGGGGGGCCGTCCTACGAGCAGTACTTC. This translates into CASSPSGGPSYEQYF.

The chain recombines TRBV4-3 with TRBJ2-3; 14 bases agree with TRBD2. V gave up 4 bases and J gave up 0 bases; unmatched junction bases: 9. The CDR3 covers 19 residues. Germline V lookup: CDR1 LGHNA, CDR2 YSLEER. The CDR3 DNA is TGCGCCAGCAGCCGCGGGACTAGCGGGAGACGTCCTAGCACAGATACGCAGTATTTT. It yields the protein CASSRGTSGRRPSTDTQYF.

This chain connects TRBV12-5 to TRBJ1-2; 7 bases are shared with TRBD1. Germline V gene lookup returns CDR1 LGHNT and CDR2 FRNRAP. Trimming took 4 bases from V and 5 from J; bases not matched to a gene: 1. The CDR3 sequence is 12 residues long. The CDR3 protein is CASGSRGYGYTF. Here the CDR3 DNA reads TGTGCTAGTGGTTCCAGGGGGTATGGCTACACCTTC.

This sequence joins TRBV27 and TRBJ2-2, with D possibly TRBD1 on 6 matching bases. Per germline, CDR1 MNHEY and CDR2 SMNVEV (reference sequence). The CDR3 is 16 residues long. V was shortened by 3 bases and J by 0 bases, with 11 bases between the two germline ends. The CDR3 DNA reads as TGTGCCAGCAGTTTCTCAGGGGCCGCGAACACCGGGGAGCTGTTTTTT. It is translated as CASSFSGAANTGELFF.

V gene TRBV29-1 combines with J gene TRBJ2-2; possibly TRBD1 for D (6 bases). The length of the CDR3 is 16 residues. CDR1 SQVTM and CDR2 ANQGSEA come from the germline V gene. V was cut by 0 bases and J by 4 bases, with 15 bases left in between. The CDR3 protein is CSVEDWNRAGTGELFF. The CDR3 bases are TGCAGCGTTGAAGATTGGAACAGGGCGGGCACCGGGGAGCTGTTTTTT.

This chain links TRBV27 with TRBJ2-5; 11 nucleotides match TRBD2. J was trimmed by 5 bases and V by 6 bases; bases with no gene match: 14. This CDR3 has 17 amino acids. Looked up from germline, CDR1 is MNHEY and CDR2 is SMNVEV (reference sequence). Written as DNA, the CDR3 is TGTGCCAGCAGACCCTTGACTAGCGGGATTTTTAGGGAGACCCAGTACTTC. It encodes CASRPLTSGIFRETQYF.

The rearrangement joins TRBV3-1 (or the pseudogene TRBV3-2) to TRBJ2-1, with 9 bases lining up with TRBD2. Germline loops: CDR1 LGHDT, CDR2 YNNKEL (reference sequence). The V gene end was trimmed by 0 bases and the J gene end by 8 bases; junction bases not matched to a gene: 8. CDR3 length: 16 residues. CDR3 sequence reads: CASSQDPETSGYEQFF. CDR3 in DNA: TGTGCCAGCAGCCAAGATCCGGAGACTAGCGGCTATGAGCAGTTCTTC.

This clone was seen a single time. V gene TRBV2 combines with J gene TRBJ2-4, with a possible D match to TRBD2 (5 bases). The CDR3 totals 13 residues. In germline, CDR1 is SNHLY, CDR2 FYNNEI. V shed 1 base and J shed 6 bases, with 7 bases lying between them. Written as DNA, the CDR3 is TGTGCCAGCAGTGAAGGGGAGAGAAACATTCAGTACTTC. Translation: CASSEGERNIQYF.

V is TRBV27 and J is TRBJ2-7; 9 positions agree with TRBD1. V trimming: 2 bases; J trimming: 2 bases; junction bases outside the gene matches: 4. The germline V gene encodes CDR1 MNHEY and CDR2 SMNVEV (reference sequence). The CDR3 is 15 residues long. The DNA for the CDR3 is TGTGCCAGCAGTTTAATGACAGGGGGTACCTACGAGCAGTACTTC. As protein: CASSLMTGGTYEQYF.

The rearrangement joins TRBV20-1 to TRBJ2-3; no definite D call. This CDR3 spans 11 amino acids. V lost 3 bases, J lost 3 bases, and 4 bases lay in between. Germline V CDR1 and CDR2: DFQATT, SNEGSKA (reference sequence). The CDR3 loop reads CSASGTDTQYF. Here the CDR3 DNA reads TGCAGTGCTAGCGGGACAGATACGCAGTATTTT.

The CDR3 nucleotides are TGTGCCACCAGTGACATCGGCCGGGACTATGGCTACACCTTC. Residues: CATSDIGRDYGYTF. The rearrangement joins TRBV24-1 to TRBJ1-2; no firm D call. This CDR3 is 14 amino acids long. Trimming shortened V by 4 bases and J by 3 bases, and 11 bases separated the two germline ends. In germline, CDR1 is KGHDR, CDR2 SFDVKD.

This rearrangement joins TRBV5-6 to TRBJ1-2, with a tentative D call TRBD1 (5 bases). Per germline, CDR1 SGHDT and CDR2 YYEEEE. Deletions cut 6 bases from V and 3 bases from J, with 12 bases between. The CDR3 has 13 residues. CDR3 in amino acids: CASTVWGHYGYTF. Written as DNA, the CDR3 is TGTGCCAGCACTGTTTGGGGCCACTATGGCTACACCTTC.

V usage is TRBV25-1 and J usage is TRBJ2-7; possible D gene TRBD1, 6 bases. Trimming left V 1 base short and J 6 bases short, with 10 bases between. The CDR3 is made up of 13 amino acids. Germline-derived CDR1 and CDR2 are MGHDK and SYGVNS. The CDR3 loop reads CASSESGRGEQYF. The CDR3 DNA sequence: TGTGCCAGCAGTGAATCAGGCAGGGGCGAGCAGTACTTC.

The chain employs TRBV3-1 (or the pseudogene TRBV3-2) and TRBJ2-1; TRBD1 is a possible D gene (6 bases). This CDR3 has 15 amino acids. Deletions cut 0 bases from V and 4 bases from J, with 10 bases between. CDR1 is LGHDT and CDR2 is YNNKEL in the germline V gene (reference sequence). DNA of the CDR3: TGTGCCAGCAGCCAAGATCAGGGGCAGTACAATGAGCAGTTCTTC. It encodes CASSQDQGQYNEQFF.

DNA of the CDR3: TGCGCCAGCAGGGCGCGGGGAACCTACAATGAGCAGTTCTTC. Its translation: CASRARGTYNEQFF. V is TRBV10-2 and J is TRBJ2-1; a possible D gene is TRBD2 (6 bases). CDR1 and CDR2 from the germline V gene are WSHSY and SAAADI. CDR3 length equals 14 residues. V was trimmed by 6 bases and J by 2 bases, leaving 11 bases between them.

The rearrangement joins TRBV27 to TRBJ1-1; D unresolved. This CDR3 is built from 14 residues. Germline lookup yields CDR1 MNHEY and CDR2 SMNVEV (reference sequence). Trimming took off 4 bases at V and 2 bases at J, with 11 bases between the two ends. The CDR3, as DNA: TGTGCCAGCAGTTCTTACATTTCTAACACTGAAGCTTTCTTT. As protein: CASSSYISNTEAFF.

The gene calls are TRBV12-5 and TRBJ2-2; 7 bases are a match to TRBD1. The V gene's germline CDR1 is LGHNT and CDR2 FRNRAP. V shed 5 bases, J shed 2 bases, and the junction held 8 bases outside the gene matches. CDR3 length equals 16 residues. CDR3 bases: TGTGCTAGTGGTCGAATACAGGGGTCTAACACCGGGGAGCTGTTTTTT. Protein: CASGRIQGSNTGELFF. The entire variable domain, with the rest obtained from reference TRBV12-5 and TRBJ2-2, is as follows: DARVTQTPRHKVTEMGQEVTMRCQPILGHNTVFWYRQTMMQGLELLAYFRNRAPLDDSGMPKDRFSAEMPDATLATLKIQPSEPRDSAVYFCASGRIQGSNTGELFFGEGSRLTVL.